This TCR beta chain was identified during a study of human T cells and chemical hapten exposure. Time point in this sample: patch test 2, 6 weeks after DPC sensitization. The treatment: therapeutic diphenylcyclopropenone sensitization with weekly scalp DPC. This clonotype came up many times. Its antigen is as yet unknown. Individual cDNA molecules in this library carried unique molecular identifiers. TCRdb used MiXCR to reprocess the RACE reads, holding one entry per CDR3 protein. The sample contains some 54,000 distinct CDR3 sequences, more than 9% of which appear only once. Overall study findings and caveats: It should be noted that donors had alopecia, so their immune response may differ from healthy people's.

This TCR was recovered from a woman aged 45-65 years with alopecia areata. Some clones in this sample may be carry-over from other donors' samples. The sample consisted of whole blood, taken in connection with sensitization to the hapten diphenylcyclopropenone (DPC).

CDR3 in amino acids: CASSTGTNGYTF. In DNA, the CDR3 is TGTGCCAGCAGCACTGGGACTAATGGCTACACCTTC. The V and J genes are TRBV5-6 and TRBJ1-2; a possible D gene is TRBD1 (5 bases). Germline V gene sequence: CDR1 SGHDT, CDR2 YYEEEE. This CDR3 has 12 residues. The germline V and J ends were trimmed by 4 bases and 6 bases, with 10 bases remaining between them.